The 9 T cell receptor beta chains below all came from one sample that was sequenced in a study of regulatory T cells in long-lasting Graves disease listed by TCRdb under 2021. Library generation was performed with multiplex PCR. The instrument given in TCRdb is Illumina HiSeq 4000. To build TCR beta libraries, CDR3 regions were amplified by Arm-PCR using iRepertoire HTBI primers. TCRdb reanalyzed the raw reads on its own, using fastp at Q25 for trimming and MiXCR for clone calling, and kept in-frame beta chains. Each CDR3 protein gets just one entry, which takes the most common genes and DNA from the rows behind it. The sample table shows approximately 540,000 distinct CDR3 sequences, and 12% are seen once. The ten largest clones capture around 9.3% of the sample. The time point label, as the study defines it: newly diagnosed GD, antithyroid drugs for less than 3 months. For both TCR sequencing and RNA sequencing, RNA was extracted from PBMCs in TRIzol.

The data were also submitted as part of a second study, on T cells in Graves' hyperthyroidism and ophthalmopathy.

This specimen consisted of peripheral blood mononuclear cells (PBMCs), obtained at new diagnosis, from a patient treated with antithyroid drugs. The receptors stem from a woman aged 25 to 39 with Graves disease. Donor details come from another sample of the same person, matched by shared clones.

The genes are TRBV2 and TRBJ1-5; TRBD1 aligns across 8 bases. The V gene end was trimmed by 4 bases and the J gene end by 7 bases; junction bases not matched to a gene: 6. CDR3 length: 14 residues. The germline V gene encodes CDR1 SNHLY and CDR2 FYNNEI. The CDR3 loop reads CASSGQGNGQPQHF. The DNA for the CDR3 is TGTGCCAGCAGTGGACAGGGGAATGGACAGCCCCAGCATTTT.

This clonotype was counted a few times. A much bigger clone sits one base away, suggesting this may be a read error. The chain carries TRBV3-1 and TRBJ2-3; 8 bases align to TRBD2. This CDR3 region has 16 residues. Germline-derived CDR1 and CDR2 are LGHDT and YNNKEL (reference sequence). After removal of 2 bases from V and 1 base from J, the junction contained 5 bases not matched to a gene. The CDR3 DNA sequence: TGTGCCAGCAGCCAACAACTAGCGGACCGCACAGATACGCAGTATTTT. Encoded protein: CASSQQLADRTDTQYF.

This clonotype was picked up many times. The rearrangement joins TRBV5-6 to TRBJ1-1; D remains unclear. The CDR3 totals 12 residues. Germline V gives CDR1 SGHDT, CDR2 YYEEEE. V lost 3 bases, J lost 6 bases, and 9 bases lay in between. The CDR3 sequence: CASSWGFSEAFF. The CDR3 DNA reads as TGTGCCAGCAGCTGGGGTTTTTCTGAAGCTTTCTTT.

V and J are TRBV10-3 and TRBJ1-1; TRBD1 aligns across 8 bases. The V gene end was trimmed by 2 bases and the J gene end by 5 bases; junction bases not matched to a gene: 7. Germline CDR1 is ENHRY and CDR2 is SYGVKD. The CDR3 is 15 amino acids. The CDR3 region is CAISEVQGARTEAFF. DNA of the CDR3: TGTGCCATCAGTGAGGTCCAGGGGGCAAGGACTGAAGCTTTCTTT.

The chain carries TRBV19 and TRBJ2-7; TRBD2 might be the D (5 bases). The V end lost 6 bases, the J end lost 0 bases, and 12 bases lay between the germline ends. This CDR3 contains 14 residues. Per the germline V gene, CDR1 is LNHDA and CDR2 is SQIVND (reference sequence). The CDR3 protein is CASRMSGGSYEQYF. The CDR3 DNA reads as TGTGCCAGTAGAATGAGCGGCGGCTCCTACGAGCAGTACTTC.

This clonotype was counted ten times or more. J is TRBJ2-1 and V is TRBV28, with D possibly called TRBD1 or TRBD2 (5 bases each). This CDR3 spans 15 amino acids. The germline V gene encodes CDR1 MDHEN and CDR2 SYDVKM. V lost 10 bases, J lost 7 bases, and 23 bases lay in between. CDR3 residues: CATQTWFGGWNEQFF. In nucleotides, the CDR3 is TGTGCCACCCAGACCTGGTTTGGGGGATGGAATGAGCAGTTCTTC.

This clonotype has at least ten counts. V and J are TRBV15 and TRBJ1-5, with a tentative D call TRBD1 (5 bases). The CDR3 is 13 residues long. Germline V gene data show CDR1 as LNHNV and CDR2 as YYDKDF (reference sequence). Between the trimmed V and J ends, which lost 8 bases and 0 bases, there was a span of 8 bases. The DNA for the CDR3 is TGTGCCACCGGGGACCTTAGCAATCAGCCCCAGCATTTT. This codes for CATGDLSNQPQHF.

This clonotype was seen repeatedly, ten times or more. The rearrangement uses TRBV7-6 and TRBJ2-2; 8 bases fit TRBD2. With V trimmed by 0 bases and J by 3 bases, 3 bases remained unmatched. The CDR3 sequence is 16 residues long. In germline, CDR1 is SGHVS, CDR2 FNYEAQ. The chain's CDR3 is CASSLAAAGDTGELFF. The CDR3 nucleotides are TGTGCCAGCAGCTTAGCGGCAGCGGGAGACACCGGGGAGCTGTTTTTT.

This clonotype was picked up many times. This chain joins TRBV5-4 and TRBJ2-5; D may correspond to TRBD1 or TRBD2 (5 bases each). In germline, CDR1 is SGHNT, CDR2 YYREEE (reference sequence). Trimming stripped 3 bases from V and 4 bases from J, with 13 bases between. This CDR3 spans 14 amino acids. CDR3 nucleotides: TGTGCCAGCAGCTCGCAACTAGGGGCAGAGACCCAGTACTTC. Translated: CASSSQLGAETQYF. Complete variable domain (other parts from reference TRBV5-4 and TRBJ2-5): ETGVTQSPTHLIKTRGQQVTLRCSSQSGHNTVSWYQQALGQGPQFIFQYYREEENGRGNFPPRFSGLQFPNYSSELNVNALELDDSALYLCASSSQLGAETQYFGPGTRLLVL.